This TCR beta chain was profiled in a study of shared clonotypes between healthy human individuals. Sequencing was performed with immunoSEQ multiplex PCR; in TCRdb, only in-frame clones are kept and a portion is missing. Here the sample spans hundreds of thousands of clones, less than 96% being singletons. V gave up 7 bases and J gave up 1 base, with 23 bases separating them. CDR1 and CDR2 from the germline V gene are LNHDA and SQIVND (reference sequence). CDR3 length equals 18 residues. The chain joins TRBV19 to TRBJ1-5; no definite D call. The sequence came from a woman aged 25 to 39 in good health. The sample taken for sequencing was naive CD4+ T cells sorted from blood. Documented subset: CD45RA+ positively selected. This chain's CDR3 is CASTSRLGASESNQPQHF. CDR3 nucleotides: TGTGCCAGTACCTCCCGGTTGGGCGCCTCGGAAAGCAATCAGCCCCAGCATTTT.